This T cell receptor beta chain was recovered during a study of radiotherapy plus CTLA-4 blockade in lung cancer. Study as a whole: There were objective responses in 18% of patients, and 31% had disease control. Whole-study results and caveats: Response was reportedly best predicted by early blood T cell clone dynamics, with interferon-beta. After radiotherapy and ipilimumab, tumor-derived clones expanded in peripheral blood.

Focal radiation and CTLA-4 blockade (ipilimumab) were tested in chemo-refractory metastatic non-small-cell lung cancer patients. This CDR3 has 15 residues. Per the germline V gene, CDR1 is MNHEY and CDR2 is SMNVEV (reference sequence). With V trimmed by 6 bases and J by 4 bases, 11 bases remained unmatched. The table lists this clone with a count of one. Its antigen is as yet unknown. Sequencing was performed with immunoSEQ multiplex PCR; in TCRdb, only in-frame clones are kept and a portion is missing. The data contain roughly 32,000 clones, 70% of them singletons. Sequenced material: peripheral blood, taken from a patient treated with radiotherapy plus ipilimumab. The chain has TRBV27 and TRBJ1-1, with TRBD1 matching over 7 bases. This sequence was found in a human donor with non-small cell lung cancer who had stable disease on radiotherapy plus ipilimumab. The CDR3 sequence is CASSKYPGGTTEAFF. CDR3 coding DNA: TGTGCCAGCAGCAAATACCCAGGGGGGACCACTGAAGCTTTCTTT.